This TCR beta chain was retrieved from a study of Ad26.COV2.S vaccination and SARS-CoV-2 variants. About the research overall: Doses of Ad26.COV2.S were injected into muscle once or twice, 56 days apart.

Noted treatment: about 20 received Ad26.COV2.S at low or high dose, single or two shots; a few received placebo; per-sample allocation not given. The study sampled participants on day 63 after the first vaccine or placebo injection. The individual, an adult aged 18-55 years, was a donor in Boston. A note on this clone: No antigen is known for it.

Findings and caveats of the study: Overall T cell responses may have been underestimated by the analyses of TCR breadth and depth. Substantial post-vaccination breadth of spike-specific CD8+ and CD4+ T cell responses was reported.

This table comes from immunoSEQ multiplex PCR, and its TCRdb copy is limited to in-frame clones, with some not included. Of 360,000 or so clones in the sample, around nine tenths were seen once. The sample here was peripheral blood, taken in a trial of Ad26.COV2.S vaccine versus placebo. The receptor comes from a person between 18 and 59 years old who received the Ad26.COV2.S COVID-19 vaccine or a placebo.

As DNA, the CDR3 is TGTGCCAGCAGTTACGGGGCCTGGACAGCAGGAAACACCATATATTTT. As protein: CASSYGAWTAGNTIYF. This chain connects TRBV6-5 to TRBJ1-3, with D possibly matching TRBD1 (6 bases). This CDR3 has 16 amino acids. The V gene lost 2 bases and the J gene lost 4 bases, with 15 bases spanning the gap. Germline-derived CDR1 and CDR2 are MNHEY and SVGAGI.